Shown below are 25 T cell receptor beta chains from a single sample sequenced in a study of blood T cell repertoires in COVID-19. Some clones are missing from TCRdb's copy, which holds only in-frame ones; the method was immunoSEQ multiplex PCR. Of 490,000 or so clones in the sample, around nine tenths were seen once. The sequencing sample was made of PBMCs or T cells enriched from blood (not recorded which). The source of these receptors is an older woman who had recovered from COVID-19.

This clone was seen a handful of times. This chain links TRBV12-5 with TRBJ2-1; TRBD1 might be the D (6 bases). Trimming removed 3 bases from V and 0 bases from J, with 18 bases in between. Germline CDR1 and CDR2: LGHNT and FRNRAP. The CDR3 is 18 amino acids. The CDR3 DNA is TGTGCTAGTGGTTTAGGGGGTTCAAAGACTAACTCCTACAATGAGCAGTTCTTC. Protein product: CASGLGGSKTNSYNEQFF.

This clone was detected once. CDR3 DNA sequence: TGTGCCAGCAGGGCCTCCGGGACAGCGGGCTACACCTTC. Translation gives CASRASGTAGYTF. The rearrangement uses TRBV5-6 and TRBJ1-2, with TRBD1 identical over 7 bases. With 5 bases clipped from V and 8 bases from J, the junction kept 9 bases outside the gene matches. Looked up from germline, CDR1 is SGHDT and CDR2 is YYEEEE. CDR3 size: 13 residues.

V is TRBV2 and J is TRBJ2-1, with a weak D call TRBD1 (6 bases). The ends were cut back, 8 bases at V and 4 bases at J, with 9 bases in the middle. CDR1 and CDR2 from the germline V gene are SNHLY and FYNNEI. The CDR3 contains 12 residues. The CDR3 protein is CASRDRYNEQFF. The CDR3 DNA reads TGTGCCAGCCGCGACAGGTACAATGAGCAGTTCTTC. Combining the CDR3 with reference TRBV2 and TRBJ2-1 gives the whole variable domain EPEVTQTPSHQVTQMGQEVILRCVPISNHLYFYWYRQILGQKVEFLVSFYNNEISEKSEIFDDQFSVERPDGSNFTLKIRSTKLEDSAMYFCASRDRYNEQFFGPGTRLTVL.

The rearrangement links TRBV5-6 to TRBJ1-5; 7 nucleotides line up with TRBD1. V gave up 4 bases and J gave up 0 bases; unmatched junction bases: 4. This CDR3 is built from 15 residues. CDR1 is SGHDT and CDR2 is YYEEEE in the germline V gene. CDR3 amino acids: CASSHRGISNQPQHF. The CDR3 nucleotides are TGTGCCAGCAGCCACAGGGGAATTAGCAATCAGCCCCAGCATTTT.

The genes are TRBV3-1 (or the pseudogene TRBV3-2) and TRBJ2-2; D is perhaps TRBD2 (5 bases). CDR1 and CDR2 (germline): LGHDT, YNNKEL (reference sequence). This CDR3 comprises 13 residues. V was shortened by 1 base and J by 5 bases, with 5 bases between the two germline ends. The CDR3 sequence is CASSQAGTGELFF. The DNA for the CDR3 is TGTGCCAGCAGCCAAGCGGGAACCGGGGAGCTGTTTTTT.

This clone was detected once. The chain is built from TRBV28 and TRBJ1-4; TRBD1 might be the D (6 bases). V lost 5 bases and J 8 bases, leaving 15 bases between the germline ends. Germline V gene sequence: CDR1 MDHEN, CDR2 SYDVKM. The CDR3 loop spans 14 amino acids. CDR3 bases: TGTGCCAGCAGTCCATCCGGGGGGCGGGAAAAACTGTTTTTT. Translating gives CASSPSGGREKLFF. The full variable domain, its missing parts supplied by reference TRBV28 and TRBJ1-4, is DVKVTQSSRYLVKRTGEKVFLECVQDMDHENMFWYRQDPGLGLRLIYFSYDVKMKEKGDIPEGYSVSREKKERFSLILESASTNQTSMYLCASSPSGGREKLFFGSGTQLSVL.

V and J are TRBV9 and TRBJ2-7, with TRBD2 matching 8 bases. This CDR3 is 16 amino acids long. Germline-derived CDR1 and CDR2 are SGDLS and YYNGEE. The V segment lost 0 bases and the J segment 5 bases; nucleotides outside the gene matches: 10. CDR3 region: CASSVEQRGGLNEQYF. The CDR3 nucleotides read TGTGCCAGCAGCGTAGAACAACGGGGGGGCTTAAACGAGCAGTACTTC.

V gene TRBV11-2 combines with J gene TRBJ2-3; 11 nucleotides agree with TRBD1. The ends lost 4 bases at V and 7 bases at J; junction bases unmatched: 4. This CDR3 is 14 amino acids long. Per germline, CDR1 SGHAT and CDR2 FQNNGV. CDR3 sequence: CASSWGTGGHTQYF. CDR3 nucleotide sequence: TGTGCCAGCAGCTGGGGGACAGGGGGACATACGCAGTATTTT.

This clone was seen only a few times. The genes are TRBV11-2 and TRBJ2-7, with a possible D match to TRBD2 (5 bases). CDR1 is SGHAT and CDR2 is FQNNGV in the germline V gene. The V and J ends lost 0 bases and 3 bases respectively, with 9 bases between them. The CDR3 sequence is 14 residues long. In DNA, the CDR3 is TGTGCCAGCAGCTTAGAACTCGAGGGCTACGAGCAGTACGTC. Encoded protein: CASSLELEGYEQYV.

This sequence joins TRBV6-6 and TRBJ2-3, with D possibly TRBD2 on 5 matching bases. Trimming stripped 7 bases from V and 1 base from J, with 12 bases between. CDR1 is MNHNY, CDR2 SVGAGI, per germline (reference sequence). The CDR3 covers 14 residues. The CDR3 loop is CASIPAGGTDTQYF. DNA for the CDR3: TGTGCCAGCATCCCGGCCGGGGGCACAGATACGCAGTATTTT.

The gene calls are TRBV6-5 and TRBJ1-1, with D possibly TRBD1 on 5 matching bases. Germline V gene data show CDR1 as MNHEY and CDR2 as SVGAGI. Trimming removed 0 bases at V and 4 bases at J, with 6 bases between. This CDR3 contains 13 residues. CDR3 amino acids: CASSYSGLTEAFF. DNA of the CDR3: TGTGCCAGCAGTTACTCGGGGCTCACTGAAGCTTTCTTT.

The rearrangement uses TRBV5-1 and TRBJ1-4; D might be TRBD1 (6 bases). With 0 bases removed from V and 4 bases from J, the gap between germline ends came to 16 bases. CDR1 and CDR2 from the germline V gene are SGHRS and YFSETQ. This CDR3 spans 17 amino acids. The chain's CDR3 is CASSLDPTPGVNEKLFF. For the CDR3, the DNA is TGCGCCAGCAGCTTGGACCCGACCCCAGGGGTTAATGAAAAACTGTTTTTT.

This chain links TRBV5-4 with TRBJ2-1, with 9 nucleotides matching TRBD1. The CDR3 consists of 13 residues. Germline trimming cut 3 bases from V and 8 bases from J; bases unmatched to any gene: 3. CDR1 and CDR2 from the germline V gene are SGHNT and YYREEE (reference sequence). The CDR3 DNA sequence: TGTGCCAGCAGCTGGACAGGGGAGGATGAGCAGTTCTTC. It yields the protein CASSWTGEDEQFF.

The CDR3 loop is CASSKTGGGYTF. The DNA of the CDR3 is TGTGCCAGCAGCAAAACGGGGGGCGGCTACACCTTC. The V call is TRBV21-1, the J call TRBJ1-2. TRBV21-1 is a pseudogene. The CDR3 is 12 residues long.

The rearrangement uses TRBV27 and TRBJ2-7; D remains unclear. V shed 2 bases and J shed 3 bases, with 11 bases lying between them. Per germline, CDR1 MNHEY and CDR2 SMNVEV (reference sequence). This CDR3 is built from 14 residues. The CDR3 spells CASSLIVGSYEQYF. The CDR3 DNA follows: TGTGCCAGCAGTTTAATCGTGGGCAGCTACGAGCAGTACTTC.

V gene TRBV5-1 combines with J gene TRBJ2-1, with TRBD2 matching over 8 bases. This CDR3 has 15 residues. Germline CDR1 is SGHRS and CDR2 is YFSETQ. The J segment lost 2 bases and the V segment lost 2 bases, leaving 3 bases of the junction unmatched. The chain's CDR3 is CASSFGGAPYNEQFF. CDR3 sequence (DNA): TGCGCCAGCAGCTTCGGGGGGGCCCCCTACAATGAGCAGTTCTTC.

V and J are TRBV21-1 and TRBJ1-2; the table's D call of TRBD1 was not tested on the DNA. TRBV21-1 is a known pseudogene. CDR3 length: 17 residues. The CDR3 sequence: CASSKKTGQGSPFGYTF. As DNA, the CDR3 is TGTGCCAGCAGCAAAAAAACGGGACAGGGGAGCCCTTTTGGCTACACCTTC.

This clone appeared a single time. The chain combines TRBV4-2 with TRBJ1-2; 8 bases are shared with TRBD1. The V gene's germline CDR1 is LGHNA and CDR2 YNFKEQ. CDR3 length: 16 amino acids. The junction had 6 bases not matched to a gene; V was cut back by 0 bases and J by 3 bases. The DNA for the CDR3 is TGTGCCAGCAGCCAAGATGGAACAGGGGGAGACTATGGCTACACCTTC. This sequence encodes CASSQDGTGGDYGYTF.

This chain joins TRBV18 and TRBJ2-1; 7 nucleotides match TRBD2. The CDR3 is made up of 13 amino acids. Germline-derived CDR1 and CDR2 are KGHSH and LQKENI. V was pared by 6 bases and J by 9 bases, with 8 bases of the junction left unmatched. The CDR3: CASSLGGNPEQFF. The CDR3 DNA follows: TGTGCCAGCTCGCTGGGGGGGAACCCTGAGCAGTTCTTC.

This rearrangement joins TRBV7-9 to TRBJ1-2; D remains unclear. The CDR3 is made up of 14 amino acids. V lost 1 base, J lost 8 bases, and 14 bases lay in between. Germline V gene lookup returns CDR1 SEHNR and CDR2 FQNEAQ (reference sequence). Here the CDR3 reads CASSLGEGGVGYTF. As DNA, the CDR3 is TGTGCCAGCAGCTTAGGTGAGGGCGGCGTGGGCTACACCTTC.

A remark on this clone: This sample also contains other DNA sequences that code for the same CDR3. This chain joins TRBV5-1 and TRBJ1-1, with D tentatively TRBD1 (6 bases). The CDR3 length is 15 residues. V was clipped by 0 bases and J by 3 bases, with 12 bases between them. The V gene's germline CDR1 is SGHRS and CDR2 YFSETQ. CDR3 DNA: TGCGCCAGCAGCTTGGCGGCAGGGGTCCACACTGAAGCTTTCTTT. It specifies CASSLAAGVHTEAFF. The full variable domain, in which reference TRBV5-1 and TRBJ1-1 provide the parts outside the CDR3, is KAGVTQTPRYLIKTRGQQVTLSCSPISGHRSVSWYQQTPGQGLQFLFEYFSETQRNKGNFPGRFSGRQFSNSRSEMNVSTLELGDSALYLCASSLAAGVHTEAFFGQGTRLTVV.

This clone was recorded a few times. The chain links TRBV4-1 to TRBJ2-3; 7 bases fit TRBD1. The trim removed 2 bases at V and 0 bases at J, leaving 2 bases unmatched. There are 15 residues in the CDR3. CDR1 MGHRA and CDR2 YSYEKL come from the germline V gene. The CDR3 DNA follows: TGCGCCAGCAGCCAATGGGGACAGAGCACAGATACGCAGTATTTT. Protein sequence: CASSQWGQSTDTQYF.

V usage is TRBV11-2 and J usage is TRBJ1-1; 8 bases match TRBD1. Germline assignment: CDR1 SGHAT and CDR2 FQNNGV. The CDR3 totals 14 residues. V shed 5 bases and J 1 base; nucleotides not matched to a gene: 3. The CDR3 DNA reads TGTGCCAGCAGCCGGACAGGGCCGAACACTGAAGCTTTCTTT. Protein product: CASSRTGPNTEAFF.

This rearrangement joins TRBV2 to TRBJ1-2; 10 bases are shared with TRBD1. CDR1 and CDR2 from the germline V gene are SNHLY and FYNNEI. Germline trimming cut 7 bases from V and 7 bases from J; bases unmatched to any gene: 6. The CDR3 contains 13 residues. This CDR3 reads CASIGTGDLGYTF. CDR3 sequence (DNA): TGTGCCAGCATAGGGACAGGGGACCTTGGCTACACCTTC.

V gene TRBV28 combines with J gene TRBJ1-2; possible D gene TRBD1, 5 bases. The germline V gene has CDR1 MDHEN and CDR2 SYDVKM. The CDR3 runs to 14 residues. V gave up 7 bases and J gave up 4 bases, with 16 bases separating them. CDR3 nucleotide sequence: TGTGCCAGCACCCCATATCATGGGGCCTATGGCTACACCTTC. Translated, it gives CASTPYHGAYGYTF.